The next 13 T cell receptor beta chains were all read from a single sample in a study of cytomegalovirus exposure and HLA in healthy donors. The study ran its PCR with 60 Vbeta and 13 Jbeta primers. Repertoires were generated with immunoSEQ multiplex PCR, while TCRdb's copy carries only in-frame clones and drops some. This table holds about 200,000 clones. Sample: PBMCs. These receptor sequences come from a man in his thirties or forties in good health and CMV-seronegative.

V usage is TRBV28 and J usage is TRBJ1-2; D call uncertain. Trimming cost V 6 bases and J 4 bases, with 18 bases left between them. This CDR3 spans 15 amino acids. CDR1 and CDR2 from the germline V gene are MDHEN and SYDVKM. The CDR3 DNA follows: TGTGCCAGCAGACGTCCTGGGTCCCAGGCCTATGGCTACACCTTC. It translates to CASRRPGSQAYGYTF.

The chain uses TRBV15 and TRBJ2-1; D is ambiguous. The CDR3 consists of 13 residues. Germline CDR1 LNHNV, CDR2 YYDKDF (reference sequence). Trimming shortened V by 4 bases and J by 9 bases, and 13 bases separated the two germline ends. CDR3 residues: CATSTDRASEQFF. The CDR3, as DNA: TGTGCCACCAGCACAGACCGTGCCAGTGAGCAGTTCTTC.

The V call is TRBV28, the J call TRBJ2-7; D is unresolved. The V end lost 4 bases, the J end lost 3 bases, and 16 bases lay between the germline ends. The CDR3 extends over 15 amino acids. The V gene's germline CDR1 is MDHEN and CDR2 SYDVKM. In DNA, the CDR3 is TGTGCCAGCAGTTCGCCCACAGAACATTTCTACGAGCAGTACTTC. It encodes CASSSPTEHFYEQYF. Drawing the rest from reference TRBV28 and TRBJ2-7, the complete variable domain is DVKVTQSSRYLVKRTGEKVFLECVQDMDHENMFWYRQDPGLGLRLIYFSYDVKMKEKGDIPEGYSVSREKKERFSLILESASTNQTSMYLCASSSPTEHFYEQYFGPGTRLTVT.

This chain joins TRBV5-4 and TRBJ1-2; D unclear. Trimming took off 1 base at V and 5 bases at J, with 9 bases between the two ends. Germline values: CDR1 SGHNT, CDR2 YYREEE (reference sequence). The length of the CDR3 is 13 residues. The CDR3 region is CASSLMAVYGYTF. The CDR3 DNA follows: TGTGCCAGCAGCTTGATGGCAGTTTATGGCTACACCTTC.

CDR3 nucleotide sequence: TGTGCCAGTAGACGACTAGCGGGGGCGAGTGAGCAGTTCTTC. Protein product: CASRRLAGASEQFF. This rearrangement joins TRBV19 to TRBJ2-1; the match to TRBD2 covers 12 bases. Trimming cost V 6 bases and J 9 bases; bases outside gene matches: 6. Germline V gene sequence: CDR1 LNHDA, CDR2 SQIVND (reference sequence). This CDR3 is built from 14 residues.

The gene calls are TRBV19 and TRBJ2-2; 10 bases match TRBD2. Trimming at V came to 4 bases and at J to 3 bases, leaving 5 bases not matched to a gene. Germline CDR1 is LNHDA and CDR2 is SQIVND (reference sequence). This CDR3 contains 16 residues. CDR3 nucleotides: TGTGCCAGTAGTACCTGGACTAGCGGAGACACCGGGGAGCTGTTTTTT. Amino acid sequence: CASSTWTSGDTGELFF. Supplemented by reference TRBV19 and TRBJ2-2, the full variable domain reads DGGITQSPKYLFRKEGQNVTLSCEQNLNHDAMYWYRQDPGQGLRLIYYSQIVNDFQKGDIAEGYSVSREKKESFPLTVTSAQKNPTAFYLCASSTWTSGDTGELFFGEGSRLTVL.

This rearrangement joins TRBV10-3 to TRBJ2-5, with 7 bases aligning to TRBD1. CDR1 and CDR2 from the germline V gene are ENHRY and SYGVKD. V shed 2 bases and J 5 bases; nucleotides not matched to a gene: 11. The CDR3 totals 16 residues. CDR3 DNA sequence: TGTGCCATCAGTGAGGCGTCGACAGGGAATAAGGAGACCCAGTACTTC. This encodes CAISEASTGNKETQYF.

The chain has TRBV19 and TRBJ1-2; 8 bases match TRBD1. Germline-derived CDR1 and CDR2 are LNHDA and SQIVND (reference sequence). Trimming removed 7 bases from V and 4 bases from J; junction bases left unmatched: 11. This CDR3 region has 15 residues. The CDR3 sequence is CASKAVQGEAYGYTF. The CDR3 region has the DNA TGTGCCAGTAAGGCCGTACAGGGGGAGGCCTATGGCTACACCTTC. Full variable domain (rest looked up from reference TRBV19 and TRBJ1-2): DGGITQSPKYLFRKEGQNVTLSCEQNLNHDAMYWYRQDPGQGLRLIYYSQIVNDFQKGDIAEGYSVSREKKESFPLTVTSAQKNPTAFYLCASKAVQGEAYGYTFGSGTRLTVV.

The rearrangement links TRBV10-3 to TRBJ1-5, with 9 bases matching TRBD1. The ends lost 1 base at V and 6 bases at J; junction bases unmatched: 10. Germline V gives CDR1 ENHRY, CDR2 SYGVKD. The CDR3 is 17 residues long. The CDR3 DNA reads as TGTGCCATCAGTGAGTACCAACAGGGGGCCGGGGGTCAGCCCCAGCATTTT. Protein: CAISEYQQGAGGQPQHF.

The chain joins TRBV19 to TRBJ2-7; D possibly corresponds to TRBD2 (5 bases). This CDR3 comprises 11 residues. Germline assignment: CDR1 LNHDA and CDR2 SQIVND (reference sequence). V was pared by 4 bases and J by 6 bases, with 7 bases between. CDR3 sequence: CASSTRGEQYF. CDR3 in DNA: TGTGCCAGTAGTACCCGGGGCGAGCAGTACTTC.

The V and J genes are TRBV6-4 and TRBJ2-1; D call uncertain. The CDR3 runs to 14 residues. Germline lookup yields CDR1 MRHNA and CDR2 SNTAGT. The V gene lost 0 bases and the J gene lost 10 bases, with 13 bases spanning the gap. The CDR3 region has the DNA TGTGCCAGCAGTGACTCCTTAGGCGGCCGGGAGCAGTTCTTC. Translating gives CASSDSLGGREQFF.

The chain's CDR3 is CASSLRTGESGELFF. The CDR3 nucleotides read TGCGCCAGCAGCTTGAGAACAGGGGAGTCCGGGGAGCTGTTTTTT. The chain recombines TRBV5-1 with TRBJ2-2; 7 bases match TRBD1. V gave up 1 base and J gave up 6 bases; unmatched junction bases: 6. The CDR3 is 15 amino acids. Germline CDR1 reads SGHRS; CDR2 reads YFSETQ.

J is TRBJ2-4 and V is TRBV18; 9 positions agree with TRBD1. The CDR3 runs 14 residues. CDR1 and CDR2 (germline): KGHSH, LQKENI. Losses at the gene ends were 4 bases for V and 8 bases for J; bases not matched to a gene: 6. The CDR3 region has the DNA TGTGCCAGCTCACGACAGGGGGATGGGGACATTCAGTACTTC. Translation gives CASSRQGDGDIQYF. The full variable domain, in which reference TRBV18 and TRBJ2-4 provide the parts outside the CDR3, is NAGVMQNPRHLVRRRGQEARLRCSPMKGHSHVYWYRQLPEEGLKFMVYLQKENIIDESGMPKERFSAEFPKEGPSILRIQQVVRGDSAAYFCASSRQGDGDIQYFGAGTRLSVL.